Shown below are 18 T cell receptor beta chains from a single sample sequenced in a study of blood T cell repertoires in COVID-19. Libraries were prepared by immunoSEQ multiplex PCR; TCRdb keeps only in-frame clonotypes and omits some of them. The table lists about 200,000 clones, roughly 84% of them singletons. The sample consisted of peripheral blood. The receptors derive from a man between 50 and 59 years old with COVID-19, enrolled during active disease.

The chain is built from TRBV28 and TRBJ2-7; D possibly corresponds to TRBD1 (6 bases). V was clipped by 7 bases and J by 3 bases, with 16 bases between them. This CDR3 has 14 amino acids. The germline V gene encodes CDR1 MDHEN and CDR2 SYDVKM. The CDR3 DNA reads TGTGCCAGCAAAGTTCTGGGGGCCCGCTACGAGCAGTACTTC. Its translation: CASKVLGARYEQYF.

CDR3 sequence: CASSYHYEQYF. CDR3 in DNA: TGTGCCAGCAGTTACCACTACGAGCAGTACTTC. V usage is TRBV6-2 or TRBV6-3 and J usage is TRBJ2-7; D is uncertain. Germline lookup yields CDR1 MNHEY and CDR2 SVGEGT. Trimming cost V 2 bases and J 3 bases, with 2 bases left between them. CDR3 length equals 11 residues.

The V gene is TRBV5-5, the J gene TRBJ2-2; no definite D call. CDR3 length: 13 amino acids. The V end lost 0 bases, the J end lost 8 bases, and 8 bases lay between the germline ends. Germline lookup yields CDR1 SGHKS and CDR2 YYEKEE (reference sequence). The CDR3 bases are TGTGCCAGCAGCTTGGGAGTTTCGGGGGAGCTGTTTTTT. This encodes CASSLGVSGELFF.

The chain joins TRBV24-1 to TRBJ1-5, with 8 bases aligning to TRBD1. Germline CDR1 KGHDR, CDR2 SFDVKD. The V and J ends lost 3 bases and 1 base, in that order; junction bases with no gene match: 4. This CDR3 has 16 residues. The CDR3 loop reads CATSDRQGLSNQPQHF. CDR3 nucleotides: TGTGCCACCAGTGATAGACAGGGGCTGAGCAATCAGCCCCAGCATTTT.

The CDR3 protein is CASSPDGTGTYEQYF. The CDR3 bases are TGTGCCAGCAGCCCCGACGGGACAGGGACCTACGAGCAGTACTTC. The J gene is TRBJ2-7, the V gene TRBV7-3; TRBD1 matches 9 bases. The CDR3 extends over 15 amino acids. Germline V gives CDR1 SGHTA, CDR2 FQGTGA. Trimming at V came to 5 bases and at J to 2 bases, leaving 7 bases not matched to a gene.

The CDR3 region has the DNA TGTGCCAGCAGTGAAGCCCCGGGACAGGGGCGTAATGAGCAGTTCTTC. Translated: CASSEAPGQGRNEQFF. The chain links TRBV6-1 to TRBJ2-1, with 10 bases identical to TRBD1. CDR3 length equals 16 residues. Germline CDR1 and CDR2: MNHNS and SASEGT. With 0 bases clipped from V and 7 bases from J, the junction kept 6 bases outside the gene matches.

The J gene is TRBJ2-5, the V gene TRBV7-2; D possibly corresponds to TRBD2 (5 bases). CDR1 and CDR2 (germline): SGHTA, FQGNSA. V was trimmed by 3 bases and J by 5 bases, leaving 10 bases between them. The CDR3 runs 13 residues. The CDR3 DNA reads TGTGCCAGCAGCTTCGGGGTAGGGGAGACCCAGTACTTC. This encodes CASSFGVGETQYF.

The CDR3: CASSRRTGKLGETQYF. The CDR3 nucleotides read TGTGCCAGCAGTCGACGCACAGGGAAACTTGGCGAGACCCAGTACTTC. This rearrangement joins TRBV6-6 to TRBJ2-5, with D possibly matching TRBD1 (6 bases). Trimming cost V 5 bases and J 5 bases, with 21 bases left between them. Germline V CDR1 and CDR2: MNHNY, SVGAGI (reference sequence). The CDR3 contains 16 residues.

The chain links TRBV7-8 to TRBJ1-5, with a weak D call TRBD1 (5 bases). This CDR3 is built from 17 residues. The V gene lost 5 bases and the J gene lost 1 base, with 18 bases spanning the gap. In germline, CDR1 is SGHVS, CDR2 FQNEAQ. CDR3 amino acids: CASSQLFSGASNQPQHF. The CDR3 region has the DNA TGTGCCAGCAGCCAGCTCTTTTCTGGGGCAAGCAATCAGCCCCAGCATTTT.

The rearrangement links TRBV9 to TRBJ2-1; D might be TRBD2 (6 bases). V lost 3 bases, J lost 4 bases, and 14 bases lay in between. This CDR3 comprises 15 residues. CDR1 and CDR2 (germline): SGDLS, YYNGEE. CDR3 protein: CASSGQGSGYNEQFF. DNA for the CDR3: TGTGCCAGCAGCGGTCAGGGTAGCGGTTACAATGAGCAGTTCTTC.

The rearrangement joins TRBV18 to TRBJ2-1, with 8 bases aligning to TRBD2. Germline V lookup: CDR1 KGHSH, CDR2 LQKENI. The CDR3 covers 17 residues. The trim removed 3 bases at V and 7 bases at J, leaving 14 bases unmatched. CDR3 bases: TGTGCCAGCTCACCTCCTATTGGCGGGAGGAAGGGTAATGAGCAGTTCTTC. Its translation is CASSPPIGGRKGNEQFF.

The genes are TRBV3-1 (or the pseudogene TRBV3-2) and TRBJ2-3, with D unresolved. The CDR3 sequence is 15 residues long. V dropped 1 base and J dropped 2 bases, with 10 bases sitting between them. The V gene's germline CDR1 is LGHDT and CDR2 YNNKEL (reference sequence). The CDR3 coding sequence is TGTGCCAGCAGCCAAGGGCTCACCTTCACAGATACGCAGTATTTT. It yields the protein CASSQGLTFTDTQYF.

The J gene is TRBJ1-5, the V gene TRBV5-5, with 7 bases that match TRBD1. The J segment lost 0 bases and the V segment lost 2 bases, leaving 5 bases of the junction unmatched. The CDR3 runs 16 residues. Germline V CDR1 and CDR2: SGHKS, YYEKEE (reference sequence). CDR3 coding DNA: TGTGCCAGCAGCTTAGGGGACAGTTATAGCAATCAGCCCCAGCATTTT. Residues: CASSLGDSYSNQPQHF.

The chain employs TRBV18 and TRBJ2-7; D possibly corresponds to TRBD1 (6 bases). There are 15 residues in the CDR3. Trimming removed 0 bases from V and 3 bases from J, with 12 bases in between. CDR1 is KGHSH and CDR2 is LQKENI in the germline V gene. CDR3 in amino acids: CASSPPLQGFYEQYF. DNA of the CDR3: TGTGCCAGCTCACCACCGTTACAGGGATTCTACGAGCAGTACTTC.

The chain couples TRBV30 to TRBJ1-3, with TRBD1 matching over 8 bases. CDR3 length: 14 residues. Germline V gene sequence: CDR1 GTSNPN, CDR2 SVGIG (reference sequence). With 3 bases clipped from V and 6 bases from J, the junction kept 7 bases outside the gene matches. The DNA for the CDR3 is TGTGCCTGGAGACCGATGGACAGGGTAAACACCATATATTTT. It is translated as CAWRPMDRVNTIYF.

The CDR3 DNA is TGTGCCAGCAGCTTAGTACAGGGGGGTACTGAAGCTTTCTTT. This encodes CASSLVQGGTEAFF. V gene TRBV7-2 combines with J gene TRBJ1-1; TRBD1 aligns across 8 bases. CDR3 length equals 14 residues. V lost 1 base and J lost 5; bases outside the gene matches: 3. Germline values: CDR1 SGHTA, CDR2 FQGNSA.

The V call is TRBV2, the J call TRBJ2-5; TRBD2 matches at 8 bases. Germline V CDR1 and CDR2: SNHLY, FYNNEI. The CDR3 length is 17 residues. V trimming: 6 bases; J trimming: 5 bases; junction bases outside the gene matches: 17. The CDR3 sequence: CASSLSTAGGGQETQYF. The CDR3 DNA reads TGTGCCAGCAGCCTCTCAACGGCCGGGGGGGGGCAGGAGACCCAGTACTTC.

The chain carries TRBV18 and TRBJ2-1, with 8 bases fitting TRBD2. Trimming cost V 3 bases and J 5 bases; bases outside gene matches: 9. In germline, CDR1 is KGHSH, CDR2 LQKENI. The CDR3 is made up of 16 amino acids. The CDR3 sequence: CASSPLPPAGDNEQFF. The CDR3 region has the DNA TGTGCCAGCTCACCCCTCCCCCCAGCGGGAGACAATGAGCAGTTCTTC.